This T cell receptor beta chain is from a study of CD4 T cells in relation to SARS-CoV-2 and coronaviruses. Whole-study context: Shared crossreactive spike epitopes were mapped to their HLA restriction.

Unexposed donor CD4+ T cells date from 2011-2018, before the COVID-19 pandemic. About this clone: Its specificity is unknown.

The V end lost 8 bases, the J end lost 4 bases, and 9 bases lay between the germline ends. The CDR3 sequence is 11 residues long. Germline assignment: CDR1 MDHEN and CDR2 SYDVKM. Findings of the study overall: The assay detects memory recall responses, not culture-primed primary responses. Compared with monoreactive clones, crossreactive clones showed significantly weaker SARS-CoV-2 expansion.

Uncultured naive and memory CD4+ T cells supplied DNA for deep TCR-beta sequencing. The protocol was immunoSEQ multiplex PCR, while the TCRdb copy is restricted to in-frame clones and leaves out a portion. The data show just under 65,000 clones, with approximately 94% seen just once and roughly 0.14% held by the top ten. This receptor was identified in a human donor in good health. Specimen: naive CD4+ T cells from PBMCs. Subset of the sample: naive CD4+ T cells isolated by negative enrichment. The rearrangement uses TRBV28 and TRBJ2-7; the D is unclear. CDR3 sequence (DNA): TGTGCCAGCCAACGAGAGTACGAGCAGTACTTC. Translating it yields CASQREYEQYF.